This TCR beta chain comes out of a study of blood T cell repertoires in COVID-19. In the study overall: Acute and convalescent COVID-19 specimens originated in the United States, Italy and Spain. T cells, B-cell-depleted T cells, or PBMCs provided the cDNA or gDNA that served as material.

Study processing details: Amplifying reference gene primers gave estimates of nucleated cell counts. Assay: immunoSEQ multiplex PCR; the TCRdb copy retains only in-frame clones and omits some. That table is the source of V, J and clone size, and D and trimming were worked out from the DNA. This sample carries under 200,000 clones, approximately 85% of them seen once, and the ten largest clones take approximately 5.4%. This clone was observed a few times. Seattle cases were enrolled at active infection and followed longitudinally. This TCR derives from a woman aged 45-65 years with COVID-19, enrolled during active disease. The sequencing sample was made of peripheral blood.

CDR3 region: CASSRTSGHTGELFF. CDR3 in DNA: TGTGCCAGCAGCCGGACTAGCGGGCACACCGGGGAGCTGTTTTTT. This chain links TRBV6-5 with TRBJ2-2; 11 bases line up with TRBD2. The CDR3 runs to 15 residues. CDR1 MNHEY and CDR2 SVGAGI come from the germline V gene. Germline trimming cut 6 bases from V and 3 bases from J; bases unmatched to any gene: 3.